One and the same sample provided the 24 T cell receptor beta chains below, sequenced in a study of control samples from healthy donors and cancer patients. Clones were sequenced by immunoSEQ multiplex PCR, and TCRdb holds only the in-frame ones, with some missing. This table holds 150,000 to 200,000 clones, around 94% found once. The sample consisted of PBMCs. These receptors were collected from a man aged 55 to 69 with colorectal cancer.

The V gene is TRBV4-3, the J gene TRBJ2-6; D is ambiguous. From germline, CDR1 is LGHNA and CDR2 YSLEER. V gave up 0 bases and J gave up 0 bases, with 9 bases separating them. There are 17 residues in the CDR3. The chain's CDR3 is CASSQDPANSGANVLTF. DNA of the CDR3: TGCGCCAGCAGCCAAGACCCAGCTAACTCTGGGGCCAACGTCCTGACTTTC.

The chain links TRBV27 to TRBJ1-6; D unresolved. This CDR3 contains 15 residues. Per the germline V gene, CDR1 is MNHEY and CDR2 is SMNVEV (reference sequence). V gave up 6 bases and J gave up 3 bases, with 12 bases separating them. Here the CDR3 DNA reads TGTGCCAGCAGCTTACCCCCCCGCTATAATTCACCCCTCCACTTT. It encodes CASSLPPRYNSPLHF.

V is TRBV5-1 and J is TRBJ2-7; no definite D call. This CDR3 contains 12 residues. Trimming took off 0 bases at V and 5 bases at J, with 6 bases between the two ends. Per germline, CDR1 SGHRS and CDR2 YFSETQ. CDR3 coding DNA: TGCGCCAGCAGCTTGGAAGGGCACGAGCAGTACTTC. It specifies CASSLEGHEQYF. Drawing the rest from reference TRBV5-1 and TRBJ2-7, the complete variable domain is KAGVTQTPRYLIKTRGQQVTLSCSPISGHRSVSWYQQTPGQGLQFLFEYFSETQRNKGNFPGRFSGRQFSNSRSEMNVSTLELGDSALYLCASSLEGHEQYFGPGTRLTVT.

The V gene is TRBV4-2, the J gene TRBJ1-2; 7 bases match TRBD1. The CDR3 is made up of 14 amino acids. V dropped 5 bases and J dropped 4; count of bases not matched to a gene: 7. Germline V gene sequence: CDR1 LGHNA, CDR2 YNFKEQ. CDR3 sequence reads: CASSDRQGGYGYTF. CDR3 DNA: TGTGCCAGCAGCGATCGACAGGGCGGCTATGGCTACACCTTC.

This sequence joins TRBV5-6 and TRBJ1-4, with unresolved D. V lost 0 bases, J lost 5 bases, and 11 bases lay in between. This CDR3 contains 15 residues. Germline V gives CDR1 SGHDT, CDR2 YYEEEE. Here the CDR3 DNA reads TGTGCCAGCAGCTTGGTCGAGGGTATGAATGAAAAACTGTTTTTT. Translation: CASSLVEGMNEKLFF.

CDR3 amino acids: CASSYPLLAGSHYEQYF. CDR3 bases: TGTGCCAGCAGTTACCCCCTCCTTGCGGGGTCCCACTACGAGCAGTACTTC. This chain links TRBV6-2 or TRBV6-3 with TRBJ2-7, with D possibly being TRBD2 (6 bases). The V gene's germline CDR1 is MNHEY and CDR2 SVGEGT. The CDR3 runs to 17 residues. V was clipped by 2 bases and J by 3 bases, with 20 bases between them.

The chain combines TRBV29-1 with TRBJ1-2, with D possibly TRBD1 on 5 matching bases. The V gene lost 4 bases and the J gene lost 2 bases, with 11 bases spanning the gap. The CDR3 is 13 residues long. Per the germline V gene, CDR1 is SQVTM and CDR2 is ANQGSEA. The CDR3 loop reads CSVAMGRNYGYTF. In DNA form, the CDR3 reads TGCAGCGTTGCTATGGGACGGAACTATGGCTACACCTTC.

As for this clone: Other DNA variants within this sample encode the same CDR3. The chain uses TRBV30 and TRBJ2-5; D not certain. CDR1 is GTSNPN and CDR2 is SVGIG in the germline V gene (reference sequence). CDR3 length equals 10 residues. V dropped 3 bases and J dropped 1 base, with 0 bases sitting between them. The CDR3 nucleotides are TGTGCCTGGAGCCAAGAGACCCAGTACTTC. Protein: CAWSQETQYF. Full variable domain (rest looked up from reference TRBV30 and TRBJ2-5): SQTIHQWPATLVQPVGSPLSLECTVEGTSNPNLYWYRQAAGRGLQLLFYSVGIGQISSEVPQNLSASRPQDRQFILSSKKLLLSDSGFYLCAWSQETQYFGPGTRLLVL.

CDR3 sequence reads: CASNLRDYSYEQYF. CDR3 sequence (DNA): TGTGCCAGCAACCTCCGGGACTACTCCTACGAGCAGTACTTC. The V call is TRBV25-1, the J call TRBJ2-7; the match to TRBD2 covers 7 bases. This CDR3 contains 14 residues. With V trimmed by 7 bases and J by 0 bases, 6 bases remained unmatched. Germline CDR1 MGHDK, CDR2 SYGVNS.

The chain has TRBV29-1 and TRBJ2-5, with D possibly matching TRBD1 (6 bases). This CDR3 has 13 amino acids. V dropped 5 bases and J dropped 4 bases, with 14 bases sitting between them. Germline V CDR1 and CDR2: SQVTM, ANQGSEA. CDR3 bases: TGCAGCGTTCGTCGGACAGCTAGAGAGACCCAGTACTTC. It codes for CSVRRTARETQYF.

This clone was recorded once. This chain uses TRBV4-1 with TRBJ2-7; 7 bases map to TRBD1. Trimming removed 2 bases from V and 2 bases from J; junction bases left unmatched: 3. The CDR3 sequence is 14 residues long. CDR1 is MGHRA and CDR2 is YSYEKL in the germline V gene. The CDR3 reads CASSQRDRAYEQYF. In DNA form, the CDR3 reads TGCGCCAGCAGCCAACGGGACAGAGCCTACGAGCAGTACTTC.

The sample holds one count of this clone. The chain uses TRBV30 and TRBJ1-2, with D hard to call. With 0 bases removed from V and 5 bases from J, the gap between germline ends came to 7 bases. CDR3 length: 12 amino acids. From germline, CDR1 is GTSNPN and CDR2 SVGIG (reference sequence). The DNA for the CDR3 is TGTGCCTGGAGTGTAAATCATTATGGCTACACCTTC. It translates to CAWSVNHYGYTF. The variable domain in full, with the rest retrieved from reference TRBV30 and TRBJ1-2, is SQTIHQWPATLVQPVGSPLSLECTVEGTSNPNLYWYRQAAGRGLQLLFYSVGIGQISSEVPQNLSASRPQDRQFILSSKKLLLSDSGFYLCAWSVNHYGYTFGSGTRLTVV.

V and J are TRBV6-5 and TRBJ2-7; 11 bases map to TRBD1. Germline trimming cut 7 bases from V and 3 bases from J; bases unmatched to any gene: 5. The CDR3 runs 14 residues. Germline V CDR1 and CDR2: MNHEY, SVGAGI. CDR3 in amino acids: CASTGQGAGYEQYF. CDR3 DNA sequence: TGTGCCAGCACCGGACAGGGGGCAGGCTACGAGCAGTACTTC.

This rearrangement joins TRBV3-1 (or the pseudogene TRBV3-2) to TRBJ2-3; TRBD1 is a possible D gene (7 bases). V shed 4 bases and J shed 3 bases, with 20 bases lying between them. CDR3 length: 17 amino acids. Germline V CDR1 and CDR2: LGHDT, YNNKEL (reference sequence). This CDR3 reads CASSLIIRDSGTDTQYF. The CDR3, as DNA: TGTGCCAGCAGCCTGATAATCCGGGACAGCGGGACAGATACGCAGTATTTT.

The V and J genes are TRBV7-6 and TRBJ2-1, with 8 bases that match TRBD2. CDR3 size: 15 residues. V lost 2 bases to trimming and J lost 6 bases; unmatched junction nucleotides: 6. Germline CDR1 reads SGHVS; CDR2 reads FNYEAQ. CDR3 nucleotides: TGTGCCAGCAGCTTAAATCGGGGGGGCCGCAATGAGCAGTTCTTC. Its translation is CASSLNRGGRNEQFF.

V usage is TRBV11-2 and J usage is TRBJ1-2; 8 bases are a match to TRBD1. V was clipped by 5 bases and J by 4 bases; unmatched bases: 3. The CDR3 sequence is 13 residues long. Germline CDR1 is SGHAT and CDR2 is FQNNGV. Written as DNA, the CDR3 is TGTGCCAGCAGCCCAACAGGGGGCTATGGCTACACCTTC. Residues: CASSPTGGYGYTF.

The gene calls are TRBV3-1 (or the pseudogene TRBV3-2) and TRBJ1-4, with D unresolved. Trimming removed 1 base from V and 4 bases from J, with 16 bases in between. The CDR3 is made up of 17 amino acids. Germline V gene sequence: CDR1 LGHDT, CDR2 YNNKEL (reference sequence). CDR3 in amino acids: CASSQAPTRTVNEKLFF. For the CDR3, the DNA is TGTGCCAGCAGCCAAGCGCCAACGAGGACGGTTAATGAAAAACTGTTTTTT.

The chain recombines TRBV10-3 with TRBJ1-2; 9 nucleotides match TRBD1. The CDR3 has 17 residues. The J segment lost 5 bases and the V segment lost 3 bases, leaving 13 bases of the junction unmatched. The germline gives CDR1 ENHRY, CDR2 SYGVKD. CDR3 amino acids: CAISDTAGTGQWYGYTF. CDR3 nucleotides: TGTGCCATCAGTGACACAGCCGGGACAGGGCAGTGGTATGGCTACACCTTC.

The V call is TRBV24-1, the J call TRBJ1-2; D ambiguous. Per germline, CDR1 KGHDR and CDR2 SFDVKD. The CDR3 totals 15 residues. Trimming stripped 3 bases from V and 1 base from J, with 11 bases between. The CDR3 region has the DNA TGTGCCACCAGTGATCCCCACAGTGGTAACTATGGCTACACCTTC. This encodes CATSDPHSGNYGYTF.

The chain carries TRBV5-1 and TRBJ1-1, with D tentatively TRBD1 (5 bases). Trimming removed 4 bases from V and 1 base from J, with 17 bases in between. Germline V gene data show CDR1 as SGHRS and CDR2 as YFSETQ. The length of the CDR3 is 16 residues. This CDR3 reads CASSPVGGRANTEAFF. The CDR3 DNA follows: TGCGCCAGCAGCCCCGTGGGGGGACGGGCGAACACTGAAGCTTTCTTT.

The table lists this clone with a count of one. V and J are TRBV5-1 and TRBJ2-5; possible D gene TRBD1, 5 bases. The CDR3 extends over 15 amino acids. Germline V CDR1 and CDR2: SGHRS, YFSETQ. V was trimmed by 1 base and J by 1 base, leaving 11 bases between them. For the CDR3, the DNA is TGCGCCAGCAGCTTGCAAGGGGTACTCCAAGAGACCCAGTACTTC. This translates into CASSLQGVLQETQYF.

This chain connects TRBV6-1 to TRBJ1-1, with TRBD1 identical over 7 bases. Trimming at V came to 8 bases and at J to 6 bases, leaving 12 bases not matched to a gene. The CDR3 totals 14 residues. Germline V gives CDR1 MNHNS, CDR2 SASEGT. CDR3 loop: CASGSPTGTAEAFF. The DNA for the CDR3 is TGTGCCAGCGGATCCCCAACCGGGACAGCTGAAGCTTTCTTT.

The chain uses TRBV29-1 and TRBJ1-1; 7 bases are a match to TRBD1. The V gene's germline CDR1 is SQVTM and CDR2 ANQGSEA. Trimming removed 7 bases from V and 7 bases from J; junction bases left unmatched: 6. The CDR3 covers 11 residues. The DNA of the CDR3 is TGCAGCGCGTCGACAGGGAGTGAAGCTTTCTTT. Encoded protein: CSASTGSEAFF. Full variable domain (rest looked up from reference TRBV29-1 and TRBJ1-1): SAVISQKPSRDICQRGTSLTIQCQVDSQVTMMFWYRQQPGQSLTLIATANQGSEATYESGFVIDKFPISRPNLTFSTLTVSNMSPEDSSIYLCSASTGSEAFFGQGTRLTVV.

To note about this clone: The identical CDR3 is also encoded by other nucleotide sequences in the sample. J is TRBJ2-7 and V is TRBV11-2; D unclear. The germline V gene has CDR1 SGHAT and CDR2 FQNNGV. This CDR3 region has 12 residues. V lost 3 bases to trimming and J lost 4 bases, with 7 bases between them. The chain's CDR3 is CASSFRSYEQYF. Here the CDR3 DNA reads TGTGCCAGCAGCTTCCGCAGTTACGAGCAGTACTTC.